The clone carrying this T cell receptor beta chain was observed a few times. CDR3 length equals 16 residues. Trimming took 6 bases from V and 0 from J; bases not matched to a gene: 11. The germline gives CDR1 WSHSY, CDR2 SAAADI. It was at first hyperthyroidism diagnosis, before any ophthalmopathy symptoms, that the blood sample was taken. The data are from a study of T cells in Graves' hyperthyroidism and ophthalmopathy. There were TCR beta CDR3 regions amplified from RNA transcripts. The HTBI primer set was used in a first-round RT-PCR of the TCR CDR3. TCRdb independently ran MiXCR on the multiplex PCR reads; one entry per CDR3 protein. Of 600,000 to 850,000 distinct CDR3 sequences listed, over 15% are singletons.

This sequence was found in a woman aged 45-65 years with Graves' hyperthyroidism that later progressed to Graves' ophthalmopathy. The V and J genes are TRBV10-2 and TRBJ2-7, with 7 bases matching TRBD1. Input material: blood. The CDR3 sequence is CASRLGQAEYSYEQYF. The CDR3 DNA sequence: TGCGCCAGCAGATTAGGACAGGCTGAATACTCCTACGAGCAGTACTTC.